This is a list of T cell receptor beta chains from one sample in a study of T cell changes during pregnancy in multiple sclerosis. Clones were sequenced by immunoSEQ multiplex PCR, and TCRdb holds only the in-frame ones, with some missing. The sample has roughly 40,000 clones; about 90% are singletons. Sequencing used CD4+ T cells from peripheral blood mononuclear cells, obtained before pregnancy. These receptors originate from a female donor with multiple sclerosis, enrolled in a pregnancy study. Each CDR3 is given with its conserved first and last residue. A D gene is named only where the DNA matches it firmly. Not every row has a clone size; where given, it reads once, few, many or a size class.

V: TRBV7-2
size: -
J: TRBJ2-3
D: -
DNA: TGTGCCAGCAGCTCCACGGGAGTCGGCACAGATACGCAGTATTTT
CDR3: CASSSTGVGTDTQYF

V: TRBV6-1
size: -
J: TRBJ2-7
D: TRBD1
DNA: TGTGCCAGCAGTAGGGACAGGGCGATCTACGAGCAGTACTTC
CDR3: CASSRDRAIYEQYF

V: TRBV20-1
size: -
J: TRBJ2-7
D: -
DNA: TGCAGTGCCCCAGTTTCCTACGAGCAGTACTTC
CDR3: CSAPVSYEQYF

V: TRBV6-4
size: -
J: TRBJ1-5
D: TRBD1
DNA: TGTGCCAGCAGTGACGCGGACAGGGGCTGCAATCAGCCCCAGCATTTT
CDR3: CASSDADRGCNQPQHF

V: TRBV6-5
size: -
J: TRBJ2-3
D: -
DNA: TGTGCCACCAGGGAGTACACAGATACGCAGTATTTT
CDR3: CATREYTDTQYF

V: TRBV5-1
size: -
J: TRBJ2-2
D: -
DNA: TGCGCCAGCACCCGTAGTGGCACCGGGGAGCTGTTTTTT
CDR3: CASTRSGTGELFF

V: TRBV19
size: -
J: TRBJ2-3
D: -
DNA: TGTGCCAGTAGTATGGGCGGGATGAGGACAGATACGCAGTATTTT
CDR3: CASSMGGMRTDTQYF

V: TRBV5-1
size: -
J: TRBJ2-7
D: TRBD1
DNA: TGCGCCAGCAGCGGACAGGGTTACGAGCAGTACTTC
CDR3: CASSGQGYEQYF

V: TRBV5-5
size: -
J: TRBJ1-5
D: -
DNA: TGTGCCAGCAGCTTTTGGATCGGAGGCAGGTCTAGCAATCAGCCCCAGCATTTT
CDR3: CASSFWIGGRSSNQPQHF

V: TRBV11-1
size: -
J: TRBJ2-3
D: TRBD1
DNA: TGTGCCAGTTTAGGCGGGACAGGGGTCACAGATACGCAGTATTTT
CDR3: CASLGGTGVTDTQYF

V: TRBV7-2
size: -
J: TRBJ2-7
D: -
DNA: TGTGCCAGCAGCTTAAGTGCAGGGGCTTACGAGCAGTACTTC
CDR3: CASSLSAGAYEQYF

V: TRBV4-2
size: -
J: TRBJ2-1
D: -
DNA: TGTGCCAGCAGCCAAGATCGCAGGAACTACAATGAGCAGTTCTTC
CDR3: CASSQDRRNYNEQFF

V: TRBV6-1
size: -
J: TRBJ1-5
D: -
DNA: TGTGCCAGCAGTGTGACAGGAGTCAATCAGCCCCAGCATTTT
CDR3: CASSVTGVNQPQHF

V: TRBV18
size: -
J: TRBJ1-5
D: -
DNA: TGTGCCAGCTCACCTGTTGACAGGCCCCAGCATTTT
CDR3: CASSPVDRPQHF

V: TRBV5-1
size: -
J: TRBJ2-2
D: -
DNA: TGCGCCAGCAGCTTGGATGGTAGGGGGTCCACCGGGGAGCTGTTTTTT
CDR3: CASSLDGRGSTGELFF

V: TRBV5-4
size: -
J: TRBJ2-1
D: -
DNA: TGTGCCAGCAGCCCCGGGAGAGGTTGGTCCTACAATGAGCAGTTCTTC
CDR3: CASSPGRGWSYNEQFF

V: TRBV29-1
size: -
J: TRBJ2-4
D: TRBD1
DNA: TGCAGCGTTGATGCACCGGGACAGAACATTCAGTACTTC
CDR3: CSVDAPGQNIQYF

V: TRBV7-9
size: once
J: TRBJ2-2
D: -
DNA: TGTGCCAGCAGTCTAGGCCGCGGGGGCGAGGCCGGGGAGCTGTTTTTT
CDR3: CASSLGRGGEAGELFF

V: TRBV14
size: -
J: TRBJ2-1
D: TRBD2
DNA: TGTGCCAGCAGCCAAATCTCCGGGCTAGCGGGAGACCCATACAATGAGCAGTTCTTC
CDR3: CASSQISGLAGDPYNEQFF

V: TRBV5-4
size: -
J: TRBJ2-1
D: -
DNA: TGTGCCAGCAGCTTGGTGGGAGTCTACAATGAGCAGTTCTTC
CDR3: CASSLVGVYNEQFF

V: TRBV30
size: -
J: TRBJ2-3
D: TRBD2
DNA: TGTGCCTGGAGGGGAAAGACTAGCTTGGGAAGCACAGATACGCAGTATTTT
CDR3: CAWRGKTSLGSTDTQYF

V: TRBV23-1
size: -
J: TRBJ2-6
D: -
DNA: TGCGCCAGCCCCACGGGCGGGGGCGAGTTCTCTGGGGCCAACGTCCTGACTTTC
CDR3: CASPTGGGEFSGANVLTF

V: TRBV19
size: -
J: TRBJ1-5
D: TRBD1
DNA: TGTGCCAGTAGCCCAACAGGGGGCAATCAGCCCCAGCATTTT
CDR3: CASSPTGGNQPQHF

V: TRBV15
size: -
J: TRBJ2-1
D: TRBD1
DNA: TGTGCCACCAGCCCAGGGACAGACCTCTCCAATGAGCAGTTCTTC
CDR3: CATSPGTDLSNEQFF

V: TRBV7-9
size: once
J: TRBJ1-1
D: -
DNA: TGTGCCAGCAGCAACTTCCGGGGGACGGACACTGAAGCTTTCTTT
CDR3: CASSNFRGTDTEAFF

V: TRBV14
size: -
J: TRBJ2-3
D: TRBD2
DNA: TGTGCCAGCAGCCAAATCGTAGCGGGAGTGATAGATACGCAGTATTTT
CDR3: CASSQIVAGVIDTQYF

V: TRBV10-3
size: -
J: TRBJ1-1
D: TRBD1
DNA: TGTGCCATCAGTGAGTTCAAGGGGGCTGGCACTGAAGCTTTCTTT
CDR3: CAISEFKGAGTEAFF

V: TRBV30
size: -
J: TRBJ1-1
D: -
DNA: TGTGCCTGGACGAGGCTGGGCACTGAAGCTTTCTTT
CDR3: CAWTRLGTEAFF

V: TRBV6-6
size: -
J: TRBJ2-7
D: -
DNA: TGTGCCAGCAGTGGCCCAACCTACGAGCAGTACTTC
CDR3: CASSGPTYEQYF

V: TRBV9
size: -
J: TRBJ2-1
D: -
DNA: TGTGCCAGCAGCTCCCTAGCTGGGGTCGCCTACAATGAGCAGTTCTTC
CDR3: CASSSLAGVAYNEQFF

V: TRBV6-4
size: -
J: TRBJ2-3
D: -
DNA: TGTGCCAGCAGTGAAACGGGACTCGAGGATACGCAGTATTTT
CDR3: CASSETGLEDTQYF

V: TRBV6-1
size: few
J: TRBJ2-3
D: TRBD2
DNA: TGTGCCAGCAGTGAATCGGAGCGGGAGTTCACAGATACGCAGTATTTT
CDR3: CASSESEREFTDTQYF

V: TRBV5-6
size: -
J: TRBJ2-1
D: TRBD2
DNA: TGTGCCAGCAGCTTGGGGCTAGCGGGAGCGTACAATGAGCAGTTCTTC
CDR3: CASSLGLAGAYNEQFF

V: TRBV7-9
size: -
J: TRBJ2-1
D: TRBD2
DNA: TGTGCCAGCAGCTTAGTACTAGCGGAACACAATGAGCAGTTCTTC
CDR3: CASSLVLAEHNEQFF

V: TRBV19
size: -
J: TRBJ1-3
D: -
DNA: TGTGCCAGCTCGGACAGAAGCTCTGGAAACACCATATATTTT
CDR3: CASSDRSSGNTIYF

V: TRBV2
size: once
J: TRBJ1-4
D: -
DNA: TGTGCCAGCAGTGTACAGACAGATGAAAAACTGTTTTTT
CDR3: CASSVQTDEKLFF

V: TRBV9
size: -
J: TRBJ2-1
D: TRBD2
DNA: TGTGCCAGCAGCGGTACTAGCGGGATAAGAAATGAGCAGTTCTTC
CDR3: CASSGTSGIRNEQFF

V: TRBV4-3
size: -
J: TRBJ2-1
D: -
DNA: TGCGCCAGCAGCCAAGATAAAAAGGCGGGTGTGGGCAATGAGCAGTTCTTC
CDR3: CASSQDKKAGVGNEQFF

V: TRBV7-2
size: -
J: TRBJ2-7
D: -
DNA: TGTGCCAGCAGCCTCAGGAGGGACCTGGGGACTCGGTTC
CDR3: CASSLRRDLGTRF

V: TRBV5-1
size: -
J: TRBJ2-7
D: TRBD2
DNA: TGCGCCAGCAGCCCCACTAGCGGAGATTACGAGCAGTACTTC
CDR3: CASSPTSGDYEQYF

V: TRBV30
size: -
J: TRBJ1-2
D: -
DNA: TGTGCCTGGAGTGTGAGGGCCCCAAATGGCTACACCTTC
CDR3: CAWSVRAPNGYTF

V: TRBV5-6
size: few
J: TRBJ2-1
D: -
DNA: TGTGCCAGCAGCATATATAATGAGCAGTTCTTC
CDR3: CASSIYNEQFF

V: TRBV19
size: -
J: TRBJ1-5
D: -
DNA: TGTGCCAGTTCATCTTCGACCAACTACAATCAGCCCCAGCATTTT
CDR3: CASSSSTNYNQPQHF

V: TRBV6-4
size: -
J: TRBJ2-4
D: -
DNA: TGTGCCAGCAGTGAGTCCGGGGCCAAAAACATTCAGTACTTC
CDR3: CASSESGAKNIQYF

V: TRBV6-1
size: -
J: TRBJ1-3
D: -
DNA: TGTGCCAGCAGTGAAGGGGCAGCCGTAAACACCATATATTTT
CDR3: CASSEGAAVNTIYF

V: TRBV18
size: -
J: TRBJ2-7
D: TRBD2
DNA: TGTGCCAGCTCACCGTTCTGGACTAGCGGGAGGCCATCCGAGCAGTACTTC
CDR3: CASSPFWTSGRPSEQYF

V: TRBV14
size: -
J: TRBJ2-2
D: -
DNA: TGTGCCAGCAGCCAAGATCACGGGGAGCTGTTTTTT
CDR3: CASSQDHGELFF